This TCR beta chain is drawn from a study of chemoradiotherapy in HPV16-positive cancers. Profiling relied on immunoSEQ multiplex PCR, and the TCRdb table lists in-frame clones only, not all of them. Seen here are approximately 12,000 clones, roughly 76% observed once, and the top ten hold around 0.91%. V gave up 0 bases and J gave up 0 bases, with 9 bases separating them. This CDR3 spans 15 amino acids. CDR1 is SGHKS and CDR2 is YYEKEE in the germline V gene (reference sequence). This clonotype originated in a human donor with HPV-associated anogenital cancer. This chain joins TRBV5-5 and TRBJ1-2; D is possibly TRBD1 (5 bases). The specimen was obtained from a patient who underwent chemoradiotherapy. The CDR3, as DNA: TGTGCCAGCAGCTTGGGACAGAATACTAACTATGGCTACACCTTC. Amino acids: CASSLGQNTNYGYTF.